The source of this T cell receptor beta chain is a study of cytotoxic CD8 clonotypes in ibrutinib-treated CLL. Study-wide context: Partial response was seen in approximately 24 patients and complete response in 2; after median around 5.5 years, about 14 stayed remitted, about 12 progressed.

Assay: immunoSEQ multiplex PCR; the TCRdb copy retains only in-frame clones and omits some. This table has around 310,000 clones, just under 80% appearing once. Germline V gene data show CDR1 as SGHVS and CDR2 as FQNEAQ. Germline trimming cut 4 bases from V and 5 bases from J; bases unmatched to any gene: 9. This CDR3 has 17 residues. About this clone: The antigen is unknown.

Study-wide findings and caveats: Under treatment, the uncommon public clonotypes either contracted or remained stable.

The chain has TRBV7-8 and TRBJ2-5, with 14 bases fitting TRBD2. The input for sequencing was PBMCs, taken before ibrutinib treatment. The sequence was collected from a human donor with chronic lymphocytic leukemia. CDR3 sequence: CASSSARLAGGRETQYF. The DNA for the CDR3 is TGTGCCAGCAGCTCCGCCCGACTAGCGGGAGGGAGGGAGACCCAGTACTTC.